What follows are 8 T cell receptor beta chains derived from one specimen sequenced in a study of T cells in Graves' hyperthyroidism and ophthalmopathy (dated by TCRdb to between 2018 and 2021). The library was made by multiplex PCR. Sequencing was carried out with an Illumina HiSeq 2000. The TCR beta CDR3 regions were amplified from RNA transcripts. For the first round of RT-PCR on the TCR CDR3, the HTBI primer set was used together with the Qiagen OneStep RT-PCR kit. Through fastp at Q25 and MiXCR, TCRdb rebuilt clones from the public reads, retaining in-frame beta chains. All rows with the same CDR3 protein become a single entry with the most common DNA and genes. The sample table records some 210,000 distinct CDR3 sequences; 15% to 20% of these occur just once. Of the sample, around 50% falls within the top ten clones. The sequenced sample was blood. The receptors stem from a man in his fifties with Graves' hyperthyroidism.

The chain uses TRBV7-9 and TRBJ2-5, with TRBD2 matching 10 bases. Germline V gene data show CDR1 as SEHNR and CDR2 as FQNEAQ (reference sequence). With V trimmed by 5 bases and J by 5 bases, 8 bases remained unmatched. CDR3 length: 15 amino acids. CDR3 DNA: TGTGCCAGCAGCCCACCTAGCGGGGGACGGGAGACCCAGTACTTC. It codes for CASSPPSGGRETQYF. Complete variable domain (other parts from reference TRBV7-9 and TRBJ2-5): DTGVSQNPRHKITKRGQNVTFRCDPISEHNRLYWYRQTLGQGPEFLTYFQNEAQLEKSRLLSDRFSAERPKGSFSTLEIQRTEQGDSAMYLCASSPPSGGRETQYFGPGTRLLVL.

This clonotype was picked up many times. The rearrangement uses TRBV6-1 and TRBJ1-2; no definite D call. The CDR3 contains 16 residues. Trimming pared 6 bases from V and 2 bases from J, leaving 19 bases between. Germline V gene lookup returns CDR1 MNHNS and CDR2 SASEGT. The DNA of the CDR3 is TGTGCCAGCAGCCCTACTGGCGGAGGGTACAACTATGGCTACACCTTC. Amino acid sequence: CASSPTGGGYNYGYTF.

This clonotype was counted only a few times. The chain combines TRBV28 with TRBJ1-4; D uncertain. V lost 6 bases to trimming and J lost 3 bases, with 8 bases between them. Germline lookup yields CDR1 MDHEN and CDR2 SYDVKM. This CDR3 region has 13 residues. The CDR3: CASRLPANEKLFF. The CDR3 DNA follows: TGTGCCAGCAGGCTTCCAGCTAATGAAAAACTGTTTTTT.

This clonotype has ten or more counts. The chain has TRBV20-1 and TRBJ1-1; D is undetermined. Per germline, CDR1 DFQATT and CDR2 SNEGSKA (reference sequence). The CDR3 loop spans 11 amino acids. Trimming cost V 1 base and J 5 bases, with 5 bases left between them. CDR3 loop: CSARVGTEAFF. DNA for the CDR3: TGCAGTGCTAGAGTGGGGACTGAAGCTTTCTTT.

The table lists this clonotype with a count of one. The CDR3 sequence is CATSAGWGQKTYEQYF. CDR3 nucleotides: TGTGCCACCAGTGCGGGGTGGGGACAGAAGACCTACGAGCAGTACTTC. The chain couples TRBV24-1 to TRBJ2-7; TRBD1 agrees at 7 bases. The CDR3 spans 16 residues. V gave up 5 bases and J gave up 2 bases; unmatched junction bases: 11. Germline CDR1 reads KGHDR; CDR2 reads SFDVKD.

The sample holds many counts of this clonotype. The rearrangement links TRBV6-1 to TRBJ1-1; no reliable D call. The CDR3 is made up of 15 amino acids. Trimming pared 1 base from V and 0 bases from J, leaving 9 bases between. Germline CDR1 MNHNS, CDR2 SASEGT. The CDR3 bases are TGTGCCAGCAGTGAAGGAAAGGGAATGAACACTGAAGCTTTCTTT. Protein: CASSEGKGMNTEAFF.

The chain couples TRBV12-3 or TRBV12-4 to TRBJ1-6, with D possibly being TRBD1 (5 bases). Trimming removed 6 bases from V and 8 bases from J, with 14 bases in between. The CDR3 extends over 14 amino acids. CDR3 DNA sequence: TGTGCCAGCAGGGGGGGAGGCCGCGATTCACCCCTCCACTTT. It specifies CASRGGGRDSPLHF.

This clonotype was picked up a small number of times. V gene TRBV5-4 combines with J gene TRBJ2-5; 7 nucleotides match TRBD1. The CDR3 extends over 14 amino acids. Germline trimming cut 6 bases from V and 5 bases from J; bases unmatched to any gene: 10. Germline loops: CDR1 SGHNT, CDR2 YYREEE (reference sequence). DNA of the CDR3: TGTGCCAGCACAGAGGACAGGTTTGGGGAGACCCAGTACTTC. Protein sequence: CASTEDRFGETQYF.